This TCR beta chain was identified during a study of blood T cell repertoires in COVID-19. CDR1 is SEHNR, CDR2 FQNEAQ, per germline (reference sequence). The V end was cut by 4 bases, the J end by 5 bases, with 14 bases between. The CDR3 extends over 14 amino acids. The cohort comprised adults aged roughly 18 to 95 years residing in 20 to 30 US areas. Assay: immunoSEQ multiplex PCR; the TCRdb copy retains only in-frame clones and omits some. This sample carries approximately 140,000 clones, approximately 88% of them seen once, and the ten largest clones take about 5.5%. Sequenced input: PBMCs or T cells enriched from blood (not recorded which). This sequence was found in a man aged 35 to 55 with acute COVID-19. The V and J genes are TRBV7-9 and TRBJ1-2, with D possibly matching TRBD1 (5 bases). This CDR3 reads CASSSLGRGYGYTF. DNA for the CDR3: TGTGCCAGCAGCTCCTTGGGGAGGGGATATGGCTACACCTTC.